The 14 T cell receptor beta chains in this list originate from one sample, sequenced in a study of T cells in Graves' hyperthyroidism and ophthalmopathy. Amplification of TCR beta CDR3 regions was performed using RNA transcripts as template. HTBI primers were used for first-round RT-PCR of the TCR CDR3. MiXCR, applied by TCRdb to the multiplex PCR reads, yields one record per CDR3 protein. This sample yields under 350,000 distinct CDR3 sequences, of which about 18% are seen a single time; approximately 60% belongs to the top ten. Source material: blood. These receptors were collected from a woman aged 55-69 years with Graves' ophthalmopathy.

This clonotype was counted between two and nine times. CDR3 nucleotide sequence: TGTGCCAGCAGCTTTTTAGCTTCTTGGGGGCCTGAAGCTTTCTTT. It translates to CASSFLASWGPEAFF. The chain combines TRBV7-9 with TRBJ1-1; a possible D gene is TRBD1 (6 bases). Germline values: CDR1 SEHNR, CDR2 FQNEAQ (reference sequence). V lost 3 bases, J lost 6 bases, and 17 bases lay in between. The CDR3 has 15 amino acids. Full variable domain (remainder filled in from reference TRBV7-9 and TRBJ1-1): DTGVSQNPRHKITKRGQNVTFRCDPISEHNRLYWYRQTLGQGPEFLTYFQNEAQLEKSRLLSDRFSAERPKGSFSTLEIQRTEQGDSAMYLCASSFLASWGPEAFFGQGTRLTVV.

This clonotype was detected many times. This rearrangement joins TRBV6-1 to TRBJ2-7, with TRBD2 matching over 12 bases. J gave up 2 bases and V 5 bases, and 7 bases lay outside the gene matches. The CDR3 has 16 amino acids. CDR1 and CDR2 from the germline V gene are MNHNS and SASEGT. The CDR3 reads CASSFRTSGTPYEQYF. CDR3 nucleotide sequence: TGTGCCAGCAGTTTTCGGACTAGCGGGACCCCCTACGAGCAGTACTTC.

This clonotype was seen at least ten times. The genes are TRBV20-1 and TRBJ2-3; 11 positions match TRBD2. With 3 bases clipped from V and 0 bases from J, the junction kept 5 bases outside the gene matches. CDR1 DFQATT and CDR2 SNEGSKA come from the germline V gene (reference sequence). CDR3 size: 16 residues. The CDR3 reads CSASPIAGGSTDTQYF. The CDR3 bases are TGCAGTGCTAGCCCGATAGCGGGGGGGAGCACAGATACGCAGTATTTT.

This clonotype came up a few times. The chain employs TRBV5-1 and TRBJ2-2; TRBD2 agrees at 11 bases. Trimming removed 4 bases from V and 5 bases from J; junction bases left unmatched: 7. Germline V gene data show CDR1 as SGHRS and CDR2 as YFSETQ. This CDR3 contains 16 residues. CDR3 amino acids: CASSPTSGSVTGELFF. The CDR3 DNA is TGCGCCAGCAGCCCCACTAGCGGGAGTGTAACCGGGGAGCTGTTTTTT. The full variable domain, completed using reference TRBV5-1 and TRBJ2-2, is KAGVTQTPRYLIKTRGQQVTLSCSPISGHRSVSWYQQTPGQGLQFLFEYFSETQRNKGNFPGRFSGRQFSNSRSEMNVSTLELGDSALYLCASSPTSGSVTGELFFGEGSRLTVL.

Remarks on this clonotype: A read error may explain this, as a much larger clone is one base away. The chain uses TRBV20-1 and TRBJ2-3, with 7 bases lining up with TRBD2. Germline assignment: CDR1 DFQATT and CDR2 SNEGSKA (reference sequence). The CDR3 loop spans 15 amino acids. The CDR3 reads CSARDRRGSTDKQYF. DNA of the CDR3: TGCAGTGCTAGAGATCGGCGGGGGAGCACAGATAAGCAGTATTTT.

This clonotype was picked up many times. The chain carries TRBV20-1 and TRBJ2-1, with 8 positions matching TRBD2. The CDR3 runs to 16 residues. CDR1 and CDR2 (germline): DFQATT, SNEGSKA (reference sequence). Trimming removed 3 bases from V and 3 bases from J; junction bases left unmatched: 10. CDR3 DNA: TGCAGTGCTAGGGTACTAGCGGCTGGGGACTACAATGAGCAGTTCTTC. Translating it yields CSARVLAAGDYNEQFF.

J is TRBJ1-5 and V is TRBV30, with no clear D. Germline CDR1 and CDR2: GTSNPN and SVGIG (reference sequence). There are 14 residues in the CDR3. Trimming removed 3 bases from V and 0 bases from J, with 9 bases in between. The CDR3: CAWRGEASNQPQHF. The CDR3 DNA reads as TGTGCCTGGAGAGGCGAGGCTAGCAATCAGCCCCAGCATTTT.

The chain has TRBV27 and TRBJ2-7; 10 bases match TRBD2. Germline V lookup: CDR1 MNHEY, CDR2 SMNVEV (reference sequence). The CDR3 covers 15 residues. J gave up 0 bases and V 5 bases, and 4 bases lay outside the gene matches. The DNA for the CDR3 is TGTGCCAGCAGTGCCTCTAGCGGGAGCTCCTACGAGCAGTACTTC. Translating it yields CASSASSGSSYEQYF.

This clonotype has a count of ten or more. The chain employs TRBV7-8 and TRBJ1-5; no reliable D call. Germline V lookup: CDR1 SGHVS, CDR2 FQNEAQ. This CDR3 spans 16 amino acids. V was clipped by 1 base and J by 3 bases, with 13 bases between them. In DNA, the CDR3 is TGTGCCAGCAGCTTAGGGGGTGCCCCCCTCAATCAGCCCCAGCATTTT. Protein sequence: CASSLGGAPLNQPQHF. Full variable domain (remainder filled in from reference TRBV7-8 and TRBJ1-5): GAGVSQSPRYKVAKRGQDVALRCDPISGHVSLFWYQQALGQGPEFLTYFQNEAQLDKSGLPSDRFFAERPEGSVSTLKIQRTQQEDSAVYLCASSLGGAPLNQPQHFGDGTRLSIL.

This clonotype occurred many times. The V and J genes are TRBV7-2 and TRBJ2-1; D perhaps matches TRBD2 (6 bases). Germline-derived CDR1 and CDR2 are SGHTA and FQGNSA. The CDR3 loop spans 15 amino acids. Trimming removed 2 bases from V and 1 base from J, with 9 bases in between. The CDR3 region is CASSLTAGSYNEQFF. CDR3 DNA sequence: TGTGCCAGCAGCTTAACGGCGGGGTCCTACAATGAGCAGTTCTTC.

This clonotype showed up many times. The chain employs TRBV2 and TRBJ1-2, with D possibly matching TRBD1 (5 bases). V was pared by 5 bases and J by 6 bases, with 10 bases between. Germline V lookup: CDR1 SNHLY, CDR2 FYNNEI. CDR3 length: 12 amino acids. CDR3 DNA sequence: TGTGCCAGCAGTTACGGGGGGGATGGCTACACCTTC. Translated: CASSYGGDGYTF. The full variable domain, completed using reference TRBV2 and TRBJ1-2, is EPEVTQTPSHQVTQMGQEVILRCVPISNHLYFYWYRQILGQKVEFLVSFYNNEISEKSEIFDDQFSVERPDGSNFTLKIRSTKLEDSAMYFCASSYGGDGYTFGSGTRLTVV.

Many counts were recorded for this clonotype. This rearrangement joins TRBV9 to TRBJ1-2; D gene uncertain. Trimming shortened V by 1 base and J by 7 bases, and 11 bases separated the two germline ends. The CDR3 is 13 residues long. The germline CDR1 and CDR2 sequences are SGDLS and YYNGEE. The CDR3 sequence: CASSVPGMGGYTF. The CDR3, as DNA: TGTGCCAGCAGCGTACCGGGGATGGGTGGCTACACCTTC.

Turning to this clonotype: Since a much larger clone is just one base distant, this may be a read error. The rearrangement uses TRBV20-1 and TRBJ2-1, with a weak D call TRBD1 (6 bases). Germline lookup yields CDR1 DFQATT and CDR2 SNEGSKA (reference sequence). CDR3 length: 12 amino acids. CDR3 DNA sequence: TGCAGTGCTAGAAGACAGGCTAATGGGCAGTTCTTC. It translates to CSARRQANGQFF.

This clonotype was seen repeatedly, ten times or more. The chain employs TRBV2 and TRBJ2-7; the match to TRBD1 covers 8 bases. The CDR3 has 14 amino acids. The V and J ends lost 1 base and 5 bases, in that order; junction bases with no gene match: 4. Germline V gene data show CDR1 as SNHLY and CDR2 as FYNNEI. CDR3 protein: CASSEDRGEDEQYF. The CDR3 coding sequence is TGTGCCAGCAGTGAAGACAGGGGGGAGGACGAGCAGTACTTC.